The 2 T cell receptor beta chains presented below share a single source sample, sequenced in a study of T cell responses to AZD1222 COVID-19 vaccine. TCRdb keeps only in-frame clones here, not all; method: immunoSEQ multiplex PCR. The profile covers tens of thousands of clones, with 90% appearing a single time and 5% to 6% taken by the ten largest. The sample here was peripheral blood, taken 28 days after the second AZD1222 dose. These TCRs come from an adult who received the AZD1222 COVID-19 vaccine.

The rearrangement joins TRBV2 to TRBJ1-1; D gene unclear. Trimming took 4 bases from V and 2 from J, leaving 8 bases between them. Germline lookup yields CDR1 SNHLY and CDR2 FYNNEI. The CDR3 contains 13 residues. The CDR3 coding sequence is TGTGCCAGCAGTGTTTCGCAAAACACTGAAGCTTTCTTT. Its translation is CASSVSQNTEAFF.

The chain employs TRBV6-5 and TRBJ1-1, with TRBD1 as a possible D gene (5 bases). The germline gives CDR1 MNHEY, CDR2 SVGAGI. The CDR3 contains 13 residues. V lost 9 bases, J lost 4 bases, and 15 bases lay in between. For the CDR3, the DNA is TGTGCCAGTACATACACGAGGGGCACTGAAGCTTTCTTT. It translates to CASTYTRGTEAFF.